This entry lists 26 T cell receptor beta chains sequenced from one sample in a study of OX40 agonist ivuxolimab in advanced cancers. Sequencing was performed with immunoSEQ multiplex PCR; in TCRdb, only in-frame clones are kept and a portion is missing. Counted here are 35,000 to 45,000 clones, around 93% occurring once; the ten biggest clones make up around 28%. This specimen consisted of CD4+ or CD8+ T cells sorted from blood, obtained in a trial of the OX40 agonist ivuxolimab. The receptors were sampled from an adult with an advanced solid tumor such as melanoma, head and neck, liver or kidney cancer.

This clone is a singleton in its sample. The genes are TRBV5-5 and TRBJ1-5, with 10 nucleotides matching TRBD1. This CDR3 contains 15 residues. Looked up from germline, CDR1 is SGHKS and CDR2 is YYEKEE (reference sequence). After removal of 5 bases from V and 2 bases from J, the junction contained 4 bases not matched to a gene. CDR3 protein: CASRSGTGGNQPQHF. CDR3 bases: TGTGCCAGCAGGTCCGGGACAGGGGGCAATCAGCCCCAGCATTTT.

V is TRBV7-9 and J is TRBJ2-7; 7 bases match TRBD2. Per germline, CDR1 SEHNR and CDR2 FQNEAQ (reference sequence). The J segment lost 3 bases and the V segment lost 0 bases, leaving 5 bases of the junction unmatched. The CDR3 loop spans 15 amino acids. Here the CDR3 reads CASSLALAENYEQYF. The DNA of the CDR3 is TGTGCCAGCAGCTTAGCGCTAGCGGAGAACTACGAGCAGTACTTC.

V usage is TRBV6-1 and J usage is TRBJ2-1; D is possibly TRBD1 (6 bases). This CDR3 contains 12 residues. V lost 4 bases and J 8 bases, leaving 9 bases between the germline ends. The germline V gene has CDR1 MNHNS and CDR2 SASEGT. The CDR3 DNA is TGTGCCAGCAGTGTTACAGGGTATGAGCAGTTCTTC. The encoded protein is CASSVTGYEQFF.

The CDR3 loop reads CASSISGGSGYEQYF. In nucleotides, the CDR3 is TGTGCCAGCAGCATCTCCGGCGGGAGTGGCTACGAGCAGTACTTC. V is TRBV11-1 and J is TRBJ2-7, with 7 bases matching TRBD2. The V gene's germline CDR1 is SGHAT and CDR2 FQDESV (reference sequence). The CDR3 runs 15 residues. Trimming at V came to 5 bases and at J to 3 bases, leaving 10 bases not matched to a gene.

Turning to this clone: This specimen includes other DNA sequences encoding the same CDR3. This rearrangement joins TRBV9 to TRBJ2-3; unclear D gene. CDR1 is SGDLS, CDR2 YYNGEE, per germline. V lost 3 bases and J 0 bases, leaving 8 bases between the germline ends. CDR3 size: 14 residues. The CDR3 DNA is TGTGCCAGCAGCGGAGGAACTAGCACAGATACGCAGTATTTT. Its translation: CASSGGTSTDTQYF.

This chain connects TRBV9 to TRBJ2-1, with no clear D. This CDR3 comprises 12 residues. Germline CDR1 is SGDLS and CDR2 is YYNGEE. Trimming removed 4 bases at V and 6 bases at J, with 8 bases between. CDR3 region: CASSQRINEQFF. The CDR3 coding sequence is TGTGCCAGCAGCCAACGTATCAATGAGCAGTTCTTC.

This clone was recorded once. The chain links TRBV4-1 to TRBJ2-3, with D possibly matching TRBD2 (5 bases). This CDR3 is built from 16 residues. The V end was cut by 4 bases, the J end by 2 bases, with 16 bases between. Looked up from germline, CDR1 is MGHRA and CDR2 is YSYEKL. DNA for the CDR3: TGCGCCAGCAGCCCAAGGTTCGCCGGGAACACAGATACGCAGTATTTT. Amino acids: CASSPRFAGNTDTQYF.

The chain has TRBV19 and TRBJ2-1; TRBD2 agrees at 10 bases. Germline CDR1 is LNHDA and CDR2 is SQIVND (reference sequence). Germline trimming cut 4 bases from V and 0 bases from J; bases unmatched to any gene: 3. The CDR3 is 16 residues long. The CDR3 region has the DNA TGTGCCAGTAGTACTAGCGGGAGATCCTCCTACAATGAGCAGTTCTTC. It codes for CASSTSGRSSYNEQFF.

This chain uses TRBV27 with TRBJ2-7; no firm D call. Between the trimmed V and J ends, which lost 6 bases and 7 bases, there was a span of 13 bases. The germline CDR1 and CDR2 sequences are MNHEY and SMNVEV (reference sequence). CDR3 size: 12 residues. CDR3 loop: CASRGSPSEQYF. The CDR3 DNA is TGTGCCAGCAGGGGGTCACCAAGTGAGCAGTACTTC.

V usage is TRBV5-8 and J usage is TRBJ2-3, with D maybe TRBD1 (6 bases). V was pared by 5 bases and J by 2 bases, with 15 bases between. Germline V CDR1 and CDR2: SGHTS, YDEGEE. CDR3 length: 15 residues. The CDR3 DNA reads as TGTGCCAGCAGTGTGGGGACAACTTACACAGATACGCAGTATTTT. It codes for CASSVGTTYTDTQYF.

This clone was seen a handful of times. This chain links TRBV11-2 with TRBJ2-7; D is undetermined. The CDR3 runs to 13 residues. Looked up from germline, CDR1 is SGHAT and CDR2 is FQNNGV. Between the trimmed V and J ends, which lost 5 bases and 0 bases, there was a span of 8 bases. The CDR3, as DNA: TGTGCCAGCAGCAAACAGAACTCCTACGAGCAGTACTTC. Translated: CASSKQNSYEQYF. The full variable domain, in which reference TRBV11-2 and TRBJ2-7 provide the parts outside the CDR3, is EAGVAQSPRYKIIEKRQSVAFWCNPISGHATLYWYQQILGQGPKLLIQFQNNGVVDDSQLPKDRFSAERLKGVDSTLKIQPAKLEDSAVYLCASSKQNSYEQYFGPGTRLTVT.

DNA of the CDR3: TGCGCCAGCAGAATGACAGGAGCGAACACTGAAGCTTTCTTT. Amino acid sequence: CASRMTGANTEAFF. The rearrangement joins TRBV5-1 to TRBJ1-1; D might be TRBD1 (6 bases). V was pared by 5 bases and J by 1 base, with 12 bases between. Germline CDR1 reads SGHRS; CDR2 reads YFSETQ. The length of the CDR3 is 14 residues.

The J gene is TRBJ2-1, the V gene TRBV7-8, with a weak D call TRBD1 (6 bases). The CDR3 covers 18 residues. Trimming removed 3 bases at V and 0 bases at J, with 18 bases between. Germline V lookup: CDR1 SGHVS, CDR2 FQNEAQ. The CDR3 spells CASSLTRSWTDSYNEQFF. The CDR3 coding sequence is TGTGCCAGCAGCTTGACCCGATCGTGGACAGACTCCTACAATGAGCAGTTCTTC.

The chain joins TRBV19 to TRBJ2-3; no reliable D call. This CDR3 is 13 amino acids long. Germline values: CDR1 LNHDA, CDR2 SQIVND (reference sequence). Between the trimmed V and J ends, which lost 5 bases and 2 bases, there was a span of 8 bases. CDR3 sequence (DNA): TGTGCCAGTAGTCAATGGCCCACAGATACGCAGTATTTT. Translation gives CASSQWPTDTQYF.

The chain combines TRBV19 with TRBJ2-3; the D is unclear. With 1 base removed from V and 2 bases from J, the gap between germline ends came to 7 bases. The CDR3 contains 14 residues. The germline V gene has CDR1 LNHDA and CDR2 SQIVND (reference sequence). The CDR3 sequence is CASSIVSLTDTQYF. CDR3 coding DNA: TGTGCCAGTAGTATAGTCTCCCTCACAGATACGCAGTATTTT.

This chain uses TRBV11-3 with TRBJ2-7; unclear D gene. CDR3 length: 14 amino acids. Trimming stripped 7 bases from V and 0 bases from J, with 13 bases between. Germline values: CDR1 SGHNT, CDR2 YENEEA. CDR3 in amino acids: CASTKARPSYEQYF. The CDR3 DNA sequence: TGTGCCAGCACCAAAGCCCGTCCCTCCTACGAGCAGTACTTC.

The genes are TRBV13 and TRBJ2-1; no clear D. V lost 2 bases to trimming and J lost 5 bases, with 13 bases between them. This CDR3 comprises 15 residues. Germline V gene sequence: CDR1 PRHDT, CDR2 FYEKMQ (reference sequence). The CDR3 reads CASSLNLVRNNEQFF. Here the CDR3 DNA reads TGTGCCAGCAGCTTAAATCTCGTTCGAAACAATGAGCAGTTCTTC.

This clone has just one count. This chain connects TRBV4-1 to TRBJ2-1; 7 bases agree with TRBD2. Germline V lookup: CDR1 MGHRA, CDR2 YSYEKL. The trim removed 1 base at V and 8 bases at J, leaving 8 bases unmatched. This CDR3 has 15 amino acids. CDR3 in DNA: TGCGCCAGCAGCCAAGCATCAGGACTAGTCGATGAGCAGTTCTTC. As protein: CASSQASGLVDEQFF.

V usage is TRBV28 and J usage is TRBJ2-7, with D possibly called TRBD1 or TRBD2 (5 bases each). This CDR3 spans 15 amino acids. V was cut by 6 bases and J by 6 bases, with 21 bases left in between. Germline CDR1 is MDHEN and CDR2 is SYDVKM. CDR3 sequence (DNA): TGTGCCAGCAGGACCTTCAGCGACTACAGGTTCGAGCAGTACTTC. It translates to CASRTFSDYRFEQYF.

The rearrangement joins TRBV29-1 to TRBJ2-7; no clear D. V was trimmed by 1 base and J by 9 bases, leaving 10 bases between them. Per the germline V gene, CDR1 is SQVTM and CDR2 is ANQGSEA. The CDR3 extends over 11 amino acids. In nucleotides, the CDR3 is TGCAGCGTTGAAGTTCGGAACCGGCAGTACTTC. Translating it yields CSVEVRNRQYF.

This chain connects TRBV7-9 to TRBJ1-4; tentative D call: TRBD1 (5 bases). The CDR3 loop spans 15 amino acids. CDR1 is SEHNR and CDR2 is FQNEAQ in the germline V gene (reference sequence). The ends were cut back, 5 bases at V and 8 bases at J, with 18 bases in the middle. The CDR3 region has the DNA TGTGCCAGCAGCGTCAACTCAGGGAAATCGGAAAAACTGTTTTTT. As protein: CASSVNSGKSEKLFF.

This sequence joins TRBV5-4 and TRBJ2-1; the match to TRBD2 covers 13 bases. The CDR3 is made up of 16 amino acids. Trimming cost V 4 bases and J 7 bases; bases outside gene matches: 8. CDR1 and CDR2 from the germline V gene are SGHNT and YYREEE (reference sequence). Here the CDR3 reads CASSHGLAGELNEQFF. CDR3 coding DNA: TGTGCCAGCAGCCATGGACTAGCGGGAGAATTAAATGAGCAGTTCTTC.

The CDR3 DNA is TGTGCCAGCAGCTTAGCCAGGGCGAGCTCCTACGAGCAGTACTTC. Its translation is CASSLARASSYEQYF. This chain connects TRBV7-9 to TRBJ2-7, with a weak D call TRBD1 (5 bases). V lost 0 bases, J lost 0 bases, and 9 bases lay in between. Germline V gene data show CDR1 as SEHNR and CDR2 as FQNEAQ (reference sequence). The CDR3 is made up of 15 amino acids.

V is TRBV19 and J is TRBJ2-1; 12 nucleotides agree with TRBD2. Germline V CDR1 and CDR2: LNHDA, SQIVND (reference sequence). The CDR3 is 16 amino acids. V shed 4 bases and J 6 bases; nucleotides not matched to a gene: 7. For the CDR3, the DNA is TGTGCCAGTAGTAGGATACTAGCGGGAGGCCCCAATGAGCAGTTCTTC. Translation gives CASSRILAGGPNEQFF.

The rearrangement joins TRBV28 to TRBJ1-5; no clear D. Germline lookup yields CDR1 MDHEN and CDR2 SYDVKM. V was cut by 6 bases and J by 1 base, with 13 bases left in between. This CDR3 contains 15 residues. This CDR3 is CASSPLTVSNQPQHF. CDR3 sequence (DNA): TGTGCCAGCAGCCCATTAACGGTCAGCAATCAGCCCCAGCATTTT.

This clone was counted once. The J gene is TRBJ2-1, the V gene TRBV29-1; 10 bases align to TRBD2. V shed 1 base, J shed 0 bases, and the junction held 15 bases outside the gene matches. The CDR3 is made up of 20 amino acids. Germline CDR1 and CDR2: SQVTM and ANQGSEA. In nucleotides, the CDR3 is TGCAGCGTTGAAGGGATAGCGGGGGGCCAGCGGAGAAGCTCCTACAATGAGCAGTTCTTC. Translation: CSVEGIAGGQRRSSYNEQFF.